The subject of this entry is one TCR beta chain. Its antigen is still unknown. The targeted sequencing depth was 1 in 200,000 to 1 in 1 million T cells. Method: immunoSEQ multiplex PCR; TCRdb's copy keeps in-frame clones and lacks some. This table holds some 200,000 clones, approximately 79% found once. The V and J ends lost 4 bases and 2 bases respectively, with 15 bases between them. The CDR3 runs to 15 residues. The germline CDR1 and CDR2 sequences are SGHRS and YFSETQ. The record originates from a study of cytotoxic CD8 clonotypes in ibrutinib-treated CLL. Study in general: The patients, under 13 relapsed/refractory and more than 14 treatment-naive, included about 18 who were IGHV unmutated.

Findings and caveats of the study: At the start, clonality exceeded age-matched healthy donors and followed circulating CD8+ T-cell counts. Clonality increased at ibrutinib response, then returned toward baseline at progression.

Here the sequenced sample was PBMCs, taken after 12 months of ibrutinib treatment. The source is a human donor with chronic lymphocytic leukemia. The V call is TRBV5-1, the J call TRBJ2-5; the D gene is possibly TRBD2 (6 bases). The CDR3 is CASSQRVGEQETQYF. Written as DNA, the CDR3 is TGCGCCAGCAGCCAGCGGGTTGGGGAACAAGAGACCCAGTACTTC.